Listed below are T cell receptor beta chains from one sample, sequenced in a study of blood T cell repertoires in COVID-19. Assay used: immunoSEQ multiplex PCR; TCRdb lists only in-frame clones, some missing. The sample contains some 400,000 clones, 87% of which appear only once. Sequenced sample: PBMCs or T cells enriched from blood (not recorded which). The receptors were sampled from a man under 40 who had recovered from COVID-19. Both conserved end residues are part of each CDR3. D genes are given only for firm matches. Size tells how often a clone was seen (once, few, many) or the class of an expanded clone, and some rows leave it out.

cdr3_aa | cdr3_nt | j_call | d_call | clone_size | v_call
CSVENGAEQYF | TGCAGCGTTGAAAATGGGGCCGAGCAGTACTTC | TRBJ2-7 | - | - | TRBV29-1
CASGNGGTPPSF | TGTGCCAGCGGAAACGGGGGGACGCCTCCCTCCTTC | TRBJ2-7 | TRBD2 | - | TRBV11-3
CASSARTGGSFRAYNEQFF | TGTGCCAGTAGTGCGAGGACAGGGGGAAGCTTTAGGGCCTACAATGAGCAGTTCTTC | TRBJ2-1 | TRBD1 | - | TRBV19
CASSSRVRTEAFF | TGTGCCAGCAGTTCCAGGGTAAGGACTGAAGCTTTCTTT | TRBJ1-1 | - | - | TRBV12-3/TRBV12-4
CASSFGDRINEKLFF | TGTGCCAGCAGCTTTGGGGACAGAATTAATGAAAAACTGTTTTTT | TRBJ1-4 | TRBD1 | - | TRBV7-9
CASSLDPGQGNTEAFF | TGCGCCAGCAGCTTGGATCCGGGACAGGGGAATACTGAAGCTTTCTTT | TRBJ1-1 | TRBD1 | few | TRBV5-1
CASSRVLSGANVLTF | TGTGCCAGCAGTCGGGTCTTATCGGGGGCCAACGTCCTGACTTTC | TRBJ2-6 | - | once | TRBV6-2/TRBV6-3
CASSSDRQLYGYTF | TGTGCCAGCAGTTCGGACAGGCAACTCTATGGCTACACCTTC | TRBJ1-2 | TRBD1 | - | TRBV5-4
CASSLAGQGAKMNTEAFF | TGTGCCAGCAGCTTAGCAGGACAGGGGGCGAAAATGAACACTGAAGCTTTCTTT | TRBJ1-1 | TRBD1 | - | TRBV7-9
CATRDREYEKLFF | TGTGCCACTAGGGACAGGGAATATGAAAAACTGTTTTTT | TRBJ1-4 | TRBD1 | - | TRBV10-3
CASRSIQNTGELFF | TGTGCCAGCAGGTCTATCCAGAACACCGGGGAGCTGTTTTTT | TRBJ2-2 | - | - | TRBV6-5
CASSPPGQASEAFF | TGTGCCAGCAGCCCACCGGGACAGGCCTCTGAAGCTTTCTTT | TRBJ1-1 | TRBD1 | few | TRBV9
CASSWGQGETQYF | TGTGCCAGCAGTTGGGGCCAGGGGGAGACCCAGTACTTC | TRBJ2-5 | - | - | TRBV6-4
CASSFRGWETQYF | TGTGCCAGCAGTTTTCGGGGGTGGGAGACCCAGTACTTC | TRBJ2-5 | - | - | TRBV12-3/TRBV12-4
CASSLEGGQNYGYTF | TGTGCCAGCAGCTTGGAGGGAGGGCAGAACTATGGCTACACCTTC | TRBJ1-2 | - | - | TRBV5-4
CASSPRTSGGLSGANVLTF | TGTGCCAGCAGCCCTAGGACTAGCGGGGGACTCTCTGGGGCCAACGTCCTGACTTTC | TRBJ2-6 | TRBD2 | - | TRBV5-5
CASSSLQGVFPLHF | TGTGCCAGCAGTTCCCTACAGGGCGTCTTTCCCCTCCACTTT | TRBJ1-6 | - | - | TRBV6-5
CASSAWDRGPEQYF | TGTGCCAGCAGCGCCTGGGACAGGGGGCCCGAGCAGTACTTC | TRBJ2-7 | TRBD1 | - | TRBV11-2
CASSLRGALSYEQYF | TGTGCCAGCAGCTTACGGGGGGCACTGTCCTACGAGCAGTACTTC | TRBJ2-7 | - | - | TRBV5-4
CASSQWVSGTEAFF | TGTGCCAGCAGCCAATGGGTTAGCGGTACTGAAGCTTTCTTT | TRBJ1-1 | - | once | TRBV6-2/TRBV6-3
CASKGGVSNQPQHF | TGTGCCAGTAAAGGGGGGGTGAGCAATCAGCCCCAGCATTTT | TRBJ1-5 | - | - | TRBV19
CASSYPSQGLNTEAFF | TGTGCCAGCAGTTACCCCTCACAGGGCTTGAACACTGAAGCTTTCTTT | TRBJ1-1 | - | - | TRBV6-2/TRBV6-3
CASSEPPYGYTF | TGTGCCAGCAGTGAACCCCCGTATGGCTACACCTTC | TRBJ1-2 | - | - | TRBV6-1
CASSLAQTGEAPGELFF | TGCGCCAGCAGCTTGGCCCAGACAGGGGAGGCACCCGGGGAGCTGTTTTTT | TRBJ2-2 | TRBD1 | few | TRBV5-1
CASSAGQVLLDEQFF | TGCGCCAGCAGCGCCGGACAGGTATTGTTGGATGAGCAGTTCTTC | TRBJ2-1 | TRBD1 | - | TRBV5-1
CAWRGTGETHGYTF | TGTGCCTGGAGGGGGACAGGGGAAACCCACGGCTACACCTTC | TRBJ1-2 | TRBD1 | - | TRBV30
CSVEDKQGAKTQYF | TGCAGCGTTGAAGATAAACAGGGGGCAAAGACCCAGTACTTC | TRBJ2-5 | TRBD1 | - | TRBV29-1
CAWSDGRVSNQPQHF | TGTGCCTGGAGTGACGGCAGGGTTAGCAATCAGCCCCAGCATTTT | TRBJ1-5 | - | many | TRBV30
CAWSAKGARGNTIYF | TGTGCCTGGAGTGCCAAGGGGGCGCGGGGAAACACCATATATTTT | TRBJ1-3 | TRBD1 | - | TRBV30
CASSTSGEQYF | TGTGCCAGCAGCACCTCGGGCGAGCAGTACTTC | TRBJ2-7 | - | - | TRBV3-1/TRBV3-2
CAWSVNSYTEAFF | TGTGCCTGGAGTGTGAACAGTTACACTGAAGCTTTCTTT | TRBJ1-1 | - | - | TRBV30
CASSRGINSPLHF | TGTGCCAGCAGTCGGGGTATTAATTCACCCCTCCACTTT | TRBJ1-6 | - | few | TRBV12-3/TRBV12-4
CSVAGQGNYEQYF | TGCAGCGTGGCGGGACAGGGCAACTACGAGCAGTACTTC | TRBJ2-7 | TRBD1 | - | TRBV29-1
CASSYSSRTLNQPQHF | TGTGCCAGCAGTTACTCGAGCCGGACACTCAATCAGCCCCAGCATTTT | TRBJ1-5 | - | - | TRBV6-2/TRBV6-3
CASSEVGGSWETQYF | TGTGCCAGCAGTGAAGTCGGGGGTAGCTGGGAGACCCAGTACTTC | TRBJ2-5 | - | - | TRBV2
CASSQPQRGNTEAFF | TGTGCCAGCAGCCAACCCCAACGGGGGAACACTGAAGCTTTCTTT | TRBJ1-1 | - | - | TRBV14
CASGWWDRREETQYF | TGTGCTAGTGGTTGGTGGGACAGGAGGGAGGAGACCCAGTACTTC | TRBJ2-5 | TRBD1 | - | TRBV12-5
CASSPTGVSEKLFF | TGTGCCAGCAGCCCCACCGGGGTCAGTGAAAAACTGTTTTTT | TRBJ1-4 | - | once | TRBV5-4
CASRSGQGTYNEQFF | TGTGCCAGCAGGTCGGGACAGGGGACCTACAATGAGCAGTTCTTC | TRBJ2-1 | TRBD1 | - | TRBV5-5
CASSSKILNSPLHF | TGTGCCAGCAGTTCTAAGATCCTTAATTCACCCCTCCACTTT | TRBJ1-6 | - | - | TRBV7-6
CASDTGYNNQPQHF | TGTGCCAGCGACACAGGGTATAACAATCAGCCCCAGCATTTT | TRBJ1-5 | - | - | TRBV6-5
CASSPLGQSATEAFF | TGTGCCAGCTCACCACTGGGACAATCGGCCACTGAAGCTTTCTTT | TRBJ1-1 | - | - | TRBV18